Presented here are 20 T cell receptor beta chains from one specimen sequenced in a study of blood T cell repertoires in COVID-19. Some clones are missing from TCRdb's copy, which holds only in-frame ones; the method was immunoSEQ multiplex PCR. Found here are over 120,000 clones, around 80% of them singletons; the top ten hold less than 2.5%. What was sequenced was peripheral blood. Receptor source: a woman aged 60-75 years with acute or convalescent COVID-19.

This chain links TRBV10-2 with TRBJ1-1; 9 bases match TRBD1. The CDR3 length is 17 residues. Germline loops: CDR1 WSHSY, CDR2 SAAADI. J lost 10 bases, V lost 6 bases, and 21 bases had no gene match. The chain's CDR3 is CASRTEGTGQTLVGAFF. Written as DNA, the CDR3 is TGCGCCAGCAGAACCGAAGGGACAGGGCAGACCCTGGTGGGAGCTTTCTTT.

CDR3 nucleotides: TGTGCCAGCAGGCCTCAGGGAAATTCACCCCTCCACTTT. Protein: CASRPQGNSPLHF. This sequence joins TRBV6-5 and TRBJ1-6, with D perhaps TRBD1 (5 bases). Trimming left V 6 bases short and J 7 bases short, with 10 bases between. CDR3 length: 13 amino acids. The germline V gene encodes CDR1 MNHEY and CDR2 SVGAGI.

This rearrangement joins TRBV25-1 to TRBJ2-3; the match to TRBD2 covers 7 bases. CDR3 length: 16 residues. Germline V gene lookup returns CDR1 MGHDK and CDR2 SYGVNS. The ends lost 5 bases at V and 3 bases at J; junction bases unmatched: 11. The CDR3 region has the DNA TGTGCCAGCAGTCCCCCTCGCGGGAGACGAACAGATACGCAGTATTTT. It is translated as CASSPPRGRRTDTQYF.

The chain carries TRBV7-9 and TRBJ2-1; no reliable D call. Trimming cost V 1 base and J 4 bases, with 5 bases left between them. Germline V gene sequence: CDR1 SEHNR, CDR2 FQNEAQ (reference sequence). The CDR3 is 13 residues long. The CDR3 coding sequence is TGTGCCAGCAGCTTAGACCAGTACAATGAGCAGTTCTTC. It codes for CASSLDQYNEQFF.

This clone was found a few times. The gene calls are TRBV27 and TRBJ2-3; 11 bases match TRBD2. In germline, CDR1 is MNHEY, CDR2 SMNVEV (reference sequence). Trimming removed 6 bases from V and 2 bases from J; junction bases left unmatched: 10. This CDR3 comprises 17 residues. CDR3 bases: TGTGCCAGCAGGACTAGCGGGACCCACACTTACACAGATACGCAGTATTTT. Translating gives CASRTSGTHTYTDTQYF.

The chain employs TRBV10-2 and TRBJ2-1, with 12 bases aligning to TRBD2. Trimming cost V 6 bases and J 5 bases; bases outside gene matches: 8. The CDR3 is made up of 16 amino acids. Germline CDR1 is WSHSY and CDR2 is SAAADI. CDR3 coding DNA: TGCGCCAGCAGGGTCTCGTGGACTAGCGGGAACAATGAGCAGTTCTTC. Residues: CASRVSWTSGNNEQFF.

V usage is TRBV4-1 and J usage is TRBJ1-2; tentative D call: TRBD1 (6 bases). CDR1 is MGHRA and CDR2 is YSYEKL in the germline V gene. This CDR3 has 15 residues. V was pared by 1 base and J by 3 bases, with 12 bases between. CDR3 coding DNA: TGCGCCAGCAGCCAAGCCGGACAGACATACTATGGCTACACCTTC. It codes for CASSQAGQTYYGYTF.

Only a few counts were recorded for this clone. The V and J genes are TRBV4-1 and TRBJ1-4, with TRBD1 as a possible D gene (6 bases). V lost 0 bases and J lost 7, with 18 bases in between. There are 17 residues in the CDR3. Germline CDR1 and CDR2: MGHRA and YSYEKL. The CDR3 is CASSQDFVQGSFEKLFF. For the CDR3, the DNA is TGCGCCAGCAGCCAAGATTTCGTACAGGGATCATTTGAAAAACTGTTTTTT.

The rearrangement links TRBV3-1 (or the pseudogene TRBV3-2) to TRBJ2-5, with 13 nucleotides matching TRBD2. The CDR3 totals 16 residues. Germline CDR1 is LGHDT and CDR2 is YNNKEL (reference sequence). J was trimmed by 3 bases and V by 5 bases; bases with no gene match: 6. The CDR3 loop is CASSFGTSGIKETQYF. The CDR3 nucleotides are TGTGCCAGCAGCTTCGGGACTAGCGGGATTAAAGAGACCCAGTACTTC.

This clone was observed a single time. DNA for the CDR3: TGTGCCAGCACGGGGGAGGGGAGAGGCGGGGAGCTGTTTTTT. It yields the protein CASTGEGRGGELFF. The rearrangement links TRBV28 to TRBJ2-2; 7 bases match TRBD2. The CDR3 length is 14 residues. The germline V gene encodes CDR1 MDHEN and CDR2 SYDVKM. Unmatched junction bases numbered 9, after V lost 7 bases and J lost 7 bases.

The chain employs TRBV27 and TRBJ2-1; D remains ambiguous. The V end was cut by 5 bases, the J end by 9 bases, with 14 bases between. The germline V gene encodes CDR1 MNHEY and CDR2 SMNVEV (reference sequence). The CDR3 totals 13 residues. CDR3 sequence (DNA): TGTGCCAGCAGTCTATTGCTCGAGGCTGAGCAGTTCTTC. It yields the protein CASSLLLEAEQFF.

The chain has TRBV6-5 and TRBJ1-2, with no clear D. This CDR3 is built from 13 residues. Trimming removed 8 bases from V and 2 bases from J, with 12 bases in between. CDR1 and CDR2 from the germline V gene are MNHEY and SVGAGI. CDR3 DNA sequence: TGTGCCAGCGCCCCCCTAATAAACTATGGCTACACCTTC. It specifies CASAPLINYGYTF.

The chain links TRBV28 to TRBJ1-6, with a tentative D call TRBD1 (5 bases). Germline V gives CDR1 MDHEN, CDR2 SYDVKM. This CDR3 is 18 amino acids long. The V end lost 4 bases, the J end lost 0 bases, and 16 bases lay between the germline ends. Written as DNA, the CDR3 is TGTGCCAGCAGTTCCCTAGGACATACGAGCTCCTATAATTCACCCCTCCACTTT. Amino acid sequence: CASSSLGHTSSYNSPLHF.

The genes are TRBV6-1 and TRBJ2-1, with 11 positions matching TRBD2. V gave up 0 bases and J gave up 9 bases; unmatched junction bases: 10. Germline-derived CDR1 and CDR2 are MNHNS and SASEGT. CDR3 length: 17 amino acids. CDR3: CASSEALQGLAGSEQFF. The CDR3 bases are TGTGCCAGCAGTGAAGCGCTTCAAGGACTAGCGGGTTCTGAGCAGTTCTTC.

This clone was seen a few times. This rearrangement joins TRBV7-8 to TRBJ1-6; D unclear. Trimming took 5 bases from V and 7 from J, leaving 9 bases between them. Per germline, CDR1 SGHVS and CDR2 FQNEAQ. The CDR3 is made up of 13 amino acids. CDR3 bases: TGTGCCAGCAGCACCCAAGCCAATTCACCCCTCCACTTT. Translation gives CASSTQANSPLHF.

This chain joins TRBV27 and TRBJ1-2; 9 nucleotides agree with TRBD1. CDR3 size: 18 residues. Losses at the gene ends were 4 bases for V and 7 bases for J; bases not matched to a gene: 19. Per germline, CDR1 MNHEY and CDR2 SMNVEV (reference sequence). CDR3 nucleotide sequence: TGTGCCAGCAGTTCGATCTTAATCAAGGGACAGGGCAGAACTGGCTACACCTTC. As protein: CASSSILIKGQGRTGYTF.

The chain has TRBV19 and TRBJ2-5, with TRBD1 identical over 7 bases. J gave up 0 bases and V 7 bases, and 8 bases lay outside the gene matches. The germline V gene encodes CDR1 LNHDA and CDR2 SQIVND (reference sequence). The CDR3 length is 15 residues. The CDR3 sequence: CASTMTGRDQETQYF. The CDR3 nucleotides read TGTGCCAGTACCATGACAGGGAGAGACCAAGAGACCCAGTACTTC.

The chain has TRBV3-1 (or the pseudogene TRBV3-2) and TRBJ2-3, with D possibly matching TRBD2 (5 bases). Germline CDR1 LGHDT, CDR2 YNNKEL (reference sequence). V was cut by 0 bases and J by 6 bases, with 10 bases left in between. This CDR3 is built from 14 residues. The CDR3: CASSQEGWTDTQYF. The CDR3 region has the DNA TGTGCCAGCAGCCAAGAAGGGTGGACTGATACGCAGTATTTT.

The chain links TRBV29-1 to TRBJ2-7; 7 bases line up with TRBD1. Trimming removed 3 bases from V and 6 bases from J; junction bases left unmatched: 5. The CDR3 runs to 12 residues. Germline loops: CDR1 SQVTM, CDR2 ANQGSEA. CDR3 DNA sequence: TGCAGCGTTGATTTAGGGGGCGGCGAGCAGTACTTC. Translated: CSVDLGGGEQYF.

The chain combines TRBV19 with TRBJ2-1, with TRBD2 matching 9 bases. CDR3 size: 16 residues. Germline V gene data show CDR1 as LNHDA and CDR2 as SQIVND (reference sequence). Losses at the gene ends were 4 bases for V and 10 bases for J; bases not matched to a gene: 14. CDR3 sequence: CASSTQGGSSGREQFF. Written as DNA, the CDR3 is TGTGCCAGTAGTACCCAGGGGGGGAGTAGCGGGAGAGAGCAGTTCTTC. Together with reference TRBV19 and TRBJ2-1, the CDR3 gives the full variable domain: DGGITQSPKYLFRKEGQNVTLSCEQNLNHDAMYWYRQDPGQGLRLIYYSQIVNDFQKGDIAEGYSVSREKKESFPLTVTSAQKNPTAFYLCASSTQGGSSGREQFFGPGTRLTVL.